What follows is one T cell receptor (beta chain) and its context. This entry belongs to a study of blood T cell repertoires in COVID-19. Using immunoSEQ multiplex PCR, the repertoire was profiled, and TCRdb retains in-frame clones only, with some absent. Among about 140,000 clones listed, about four fifths were seen once. Germline assignment: CDR1 MNHEY and CDR2 SVGAGI. Trimming shortened V by 7 bases and J by 1 base, and 10 bases separated the two germline ends. This CDR3 is 13 amino acids long. The TCR originated in a woman aged 60 to 75 with acute or convalescent COVID-19. Input material: peripheral blood. The genes are TRBV6-5 and TRBJ1-1; D unresolved. For the CDR3, the DNA is TGTGCCAGCATCCTATTTTGGAACACTGAAGCTTTCTTT. This codes for CASILFWNTEAFF.